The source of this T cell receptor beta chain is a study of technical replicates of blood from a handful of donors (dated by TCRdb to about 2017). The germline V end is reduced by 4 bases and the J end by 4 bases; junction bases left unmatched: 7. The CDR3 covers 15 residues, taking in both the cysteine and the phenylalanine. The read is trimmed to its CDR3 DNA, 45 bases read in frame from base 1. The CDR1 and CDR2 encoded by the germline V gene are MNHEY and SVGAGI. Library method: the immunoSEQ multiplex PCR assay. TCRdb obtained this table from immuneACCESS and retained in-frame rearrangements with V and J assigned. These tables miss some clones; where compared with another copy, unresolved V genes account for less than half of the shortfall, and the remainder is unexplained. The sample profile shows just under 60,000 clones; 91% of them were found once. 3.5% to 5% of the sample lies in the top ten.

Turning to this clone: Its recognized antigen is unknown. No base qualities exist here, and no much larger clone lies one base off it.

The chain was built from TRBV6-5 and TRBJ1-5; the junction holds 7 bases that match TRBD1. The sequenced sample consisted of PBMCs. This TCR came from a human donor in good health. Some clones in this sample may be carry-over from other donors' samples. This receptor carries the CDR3 CASSSYKQGNQPQHF. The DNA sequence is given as TGTGCCAGCAGTTCCTATAAACAGGGGAATCAGCCCCAGCATTTT.